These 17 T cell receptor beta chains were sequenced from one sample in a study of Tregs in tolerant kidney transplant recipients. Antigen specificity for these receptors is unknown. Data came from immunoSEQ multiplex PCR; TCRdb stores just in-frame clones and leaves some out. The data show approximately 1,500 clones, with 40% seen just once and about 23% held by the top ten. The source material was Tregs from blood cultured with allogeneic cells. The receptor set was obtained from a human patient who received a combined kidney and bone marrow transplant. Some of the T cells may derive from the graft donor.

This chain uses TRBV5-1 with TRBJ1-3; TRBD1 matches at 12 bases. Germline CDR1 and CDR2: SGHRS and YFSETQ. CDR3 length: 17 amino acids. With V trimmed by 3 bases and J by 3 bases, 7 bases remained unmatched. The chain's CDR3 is CASSSKGTGGFGNTIYF. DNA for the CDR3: TGCGCCAGCAGCTCCAAAGGGACAGGGGGCTTTGGAAACACCATATATTTT.

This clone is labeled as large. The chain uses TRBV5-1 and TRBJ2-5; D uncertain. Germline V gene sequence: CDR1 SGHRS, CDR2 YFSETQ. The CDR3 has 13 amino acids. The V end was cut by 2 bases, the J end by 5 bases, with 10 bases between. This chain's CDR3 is CASSLWREETQYF. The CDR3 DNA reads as TGCGCCAGCAGCTTATGGCGAGAGGAGACCCAGTACTTC.

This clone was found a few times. The DNA for the CDR3 is TGTGCCAGCAGCGCACAGGGATGTGAGCAGTTCTTC. It codes for CASSAQGCEQFF. This chain joins TRBV9 and TRBJ2-1; a weak D match, TRBD1 (6 bases). The CDR3 totals 12 residues. Germline-derived CDR1 and CDR2 are SGDLS and YYNGEE. V was shortened by 3 bases and J by 9 bases, with 10 bases between the two germline ends.

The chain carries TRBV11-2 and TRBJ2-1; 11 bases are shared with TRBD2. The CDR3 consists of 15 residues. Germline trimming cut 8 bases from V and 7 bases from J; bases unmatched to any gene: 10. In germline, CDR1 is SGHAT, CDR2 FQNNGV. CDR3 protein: CASGSGRAIVNEQFF. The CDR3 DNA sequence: TGTGCCAGCGGTAGCGGGAGGGCGATTGTGAATGAGCAGTTCTTC.

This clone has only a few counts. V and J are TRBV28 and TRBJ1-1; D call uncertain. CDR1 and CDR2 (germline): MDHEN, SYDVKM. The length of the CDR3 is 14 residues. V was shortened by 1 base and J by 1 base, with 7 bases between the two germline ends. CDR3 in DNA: TGTGCCAGCAGTTTATTTCTAAAGAACACTGAAGCTTTCTTT. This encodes CASSLFLKNTEAFF.

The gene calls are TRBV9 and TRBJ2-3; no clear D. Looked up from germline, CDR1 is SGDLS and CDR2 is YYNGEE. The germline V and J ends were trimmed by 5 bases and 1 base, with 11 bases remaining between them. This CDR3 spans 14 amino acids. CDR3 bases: TGTGCCAGCAGTCCTAGAACCCGCACAGATACGCAGTATTTT. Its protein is CASSPRTRTDTQYF.

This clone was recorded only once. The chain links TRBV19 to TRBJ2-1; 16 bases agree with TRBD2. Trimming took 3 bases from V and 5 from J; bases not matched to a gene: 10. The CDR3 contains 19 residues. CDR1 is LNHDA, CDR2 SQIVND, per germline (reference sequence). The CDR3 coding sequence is TGTGCCAGTAGTATCCGTCCCGGGACTAGCGGGGGGGCCGACAATGAGCAGTTCTTC. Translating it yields CASSIRPGTSGGADNEQFF.

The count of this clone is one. The chain's CDR3 is CARSLPESYEQYF. CDR3 DNA: TGTGCCAGAAGCTTGCCGGAGTCCTACGAGCAGTACTTC. V usage is TRBV5-3 and J usage is TRBJ2-7; D gene unclear. TRBV5-3 carries the ORF label, with uncertain function. V was clipped by 1 base and J by 1 base, with 6 bases between them. The CDR3 length is 13 residues.

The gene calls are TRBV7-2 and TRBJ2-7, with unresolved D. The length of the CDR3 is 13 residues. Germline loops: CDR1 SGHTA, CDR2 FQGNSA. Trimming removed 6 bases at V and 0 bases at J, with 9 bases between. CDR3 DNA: TGTGCCAGCAGTCAGTCGGCCTCCTACGAGCAGTACTTC. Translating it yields CASSQSASYEQYF.

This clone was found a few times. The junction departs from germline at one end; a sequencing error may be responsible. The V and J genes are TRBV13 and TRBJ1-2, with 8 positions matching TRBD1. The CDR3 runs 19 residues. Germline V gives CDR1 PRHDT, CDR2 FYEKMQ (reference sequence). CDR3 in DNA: TGTGCCAGCAGTTTAGGTCTTGGGACAGGTTCTTGGACTAACTATGGCTACACCTTC. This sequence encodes CASSLGLGTGSWTNYGYTF. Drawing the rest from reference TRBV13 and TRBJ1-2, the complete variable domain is AAGVIQSPRHLIKEKRETATLKCYPIPRHDTVYWYQQGPGQDPQFLISFYEKMQSDKGSIPDRFSAQQFSDYHSELNMSSLELGDSALYFCASSLGLGTGSWTNYGYTFGSGTRLTVV.

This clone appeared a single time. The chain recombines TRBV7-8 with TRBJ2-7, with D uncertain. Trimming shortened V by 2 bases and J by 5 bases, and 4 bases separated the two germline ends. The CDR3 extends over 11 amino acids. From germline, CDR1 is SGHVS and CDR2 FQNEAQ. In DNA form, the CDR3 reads TGTGCCAGCAGCTTATACCACGAGCAGTACTTC. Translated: CASSLYHEQYF.

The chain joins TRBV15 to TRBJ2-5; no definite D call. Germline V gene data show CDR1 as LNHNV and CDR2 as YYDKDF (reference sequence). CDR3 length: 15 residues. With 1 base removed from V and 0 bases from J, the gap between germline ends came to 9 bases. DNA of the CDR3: TGTGCCACCAGCAGAGGATCTGGCAACCAAGAGACCCAGTACTTC. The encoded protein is CATSRGSGNQETQYF.

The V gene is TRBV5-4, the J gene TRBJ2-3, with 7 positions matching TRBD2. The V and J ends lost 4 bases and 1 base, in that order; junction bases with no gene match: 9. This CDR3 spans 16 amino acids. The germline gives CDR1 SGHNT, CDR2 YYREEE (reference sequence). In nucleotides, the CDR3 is TGTGCCAGCAGCCGGGGGGTGGTTCAGGGCACAGATACGCAGTATTTT. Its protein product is CASSRGVVQGTDTQYF.

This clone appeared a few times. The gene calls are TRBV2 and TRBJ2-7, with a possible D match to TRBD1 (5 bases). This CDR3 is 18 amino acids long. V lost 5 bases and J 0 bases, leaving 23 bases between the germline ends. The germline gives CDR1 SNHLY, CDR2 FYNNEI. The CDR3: CASSLRSPRQSSSYEQYF. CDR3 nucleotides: TGTGCCAGCAGTTTACGGAGTCCGCGACAGAGCAGCTCCTACGAGCAGTACTTC.

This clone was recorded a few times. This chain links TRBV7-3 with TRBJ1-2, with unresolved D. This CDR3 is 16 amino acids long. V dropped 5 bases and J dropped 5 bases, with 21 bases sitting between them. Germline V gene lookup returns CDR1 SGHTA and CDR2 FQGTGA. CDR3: CASSQEFVSGSYGYTF. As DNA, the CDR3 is TGTGCCAGCAGCCAAGAGTTCGTATCAGGATCTTATGGCTACACCTTC.

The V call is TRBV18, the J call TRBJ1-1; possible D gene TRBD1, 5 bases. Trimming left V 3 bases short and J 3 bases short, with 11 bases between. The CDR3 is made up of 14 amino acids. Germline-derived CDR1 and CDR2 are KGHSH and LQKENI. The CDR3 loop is CASSPEGWDTEAFF. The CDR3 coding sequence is TGTGCCAGCTCACCTGAGGGGTGGGACACTGAAGCTTTCTTT.

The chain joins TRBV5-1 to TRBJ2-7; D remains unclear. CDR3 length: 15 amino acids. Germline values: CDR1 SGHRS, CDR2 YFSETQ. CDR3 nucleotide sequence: TGCGCGAGCTGCTTGTTAGGACCTATCTCCTACGAGCAGTACTTC. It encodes CASCLLGPISYEQYF.